Sequencing of this T cell receptor (beta chain) was carried out in a study of shared clonotypes between healthy human individuals (dated by TCRdb to 2018 to 2020). Notes on the research overall: Two women and a few men aged 18 to 49 years were included in the cohort. Each donor's leukapheresis produced roughly between about 0.9 and 9.5 billion PBMCs. To increase sequencing depth and limit assay-specific biases, TCR repertoire library preparation and sequencing were carried out by different laboratories using diverse techniques. Blood TCR repertoires of five healthy adults were deeply sequenced to estimate repertoire size and the extent of clonotype sharing between individuals. For each donor, CD4 naive and CD4 memory were each run on three plates, CD8 naive on two plates, and CD8 memory on one plate. General findings and caveats noted by the study authors: Because the study included a small number of donors, the genetic and exposure-history diversity represented was limited. Naive subsets generally had larger estimated clonotype richness than memory subsets did. Across a few donors, approximately 5% of naive CD4, roughly 3.4% of naive CD8, approximately 2.5% of memory CD4, and 0.4% to 0.45% of memory CD8 clonotypes were shared. Sampling was restricted to blood, and TCR repertoires in tissue are likely to differ from TCR repertoires in blood. Rarefaction of sorted-subset datasets indicated incomplete sequencing despite the large sequencing depth. Compared with non-shared clonotypes, the clonotypes found in all four sorted-subset donors had higher generation probabilities. Pairwise subsampling indicated that sequencing depth was expected to affect the degree of clonotype sharing among donors.

This clone appeared a single time. Its antigen remains undetermined. No much larger clonotype is one base removed from it; base qualities were not supplied. Using the deep immunoSEQ assay, multiplex PCR amplified TCR CDR3 regions from genomic DNA. Genomic DNA extracted from each cell subset was distributed evenly over all wells of several immunoSEQ 96-well plates, and each plate served as one replicate. Each replicate PCR for sorted subsets received 150 to 250 ng genomic DNA, equal to about 29,000 T cell genomes. Purified libraries were quantified with a Qubit 3.0 fluorometer, sized on a Bioanalyzer 2100, and re-quantified with the KAPA Library Quantification kit. Each immunoSEQ 96-well plate was sequenced on its own single-read 150-cycle Illumina NextSeq 550 flow cell. The paper's data handling went like this. Because the immunoSEQ output held only junctional sequences and lacked quality scores, the filtering could not match the filtering applied to full-length reads. To assign V/J genes and CDR3, sequences were annotated against IMGT germline references using PyIR, a Python wrapper for IgBLAST v1.9. Reads with weak V/J assignments (E-value above 1e-6), missing CDR3, stop codons, out-of-frame junctions, or ambiguous translated residues were removed. V3J clonotypes were defined as sequences sharing an identical inferred V gene, J gene, and CDR3 amino acid sequence. The percentage overlap between two repertoires was calculated by dividing the number of shared unique clonotypes by the size of the smaller repertoire. Richness of each repertoire was evaluated using RTK rarefaction, the Chao1 estimator, and Recon v2.1 estimates of unobserved clonotypes. Generation probabilities for all TCRbeta clonotypes obtained by the gDNA method from a handful of donors were computed using OLGA. TCRdb took over this immuneACCESS table, retaining in-frame rearrangements with V and J assigned. Such tables are incomplete; in checked studies, under half of the missing clones stem from an unresolved V gene, and the remainder is unexplained. V and J calls and clone size are copied from that table; D and trimming were computed from the DNA. For this sample the table gives about 1.1 million clones, of which more than 75% were detected only once. The top ten clones comprise 0.5% to 0.6% of the sample.

Donors were healthy HIV-negative adults with no recently reported acute infections or vaccinations. Every donor was a Caucasian adult living in Nashville, Tennessee, USA. CD4+ T cells were enriched by magnetic negative selection; naive cells were then positively selected on CD45RA, and the negative fraction formed the memory subset. Blood was collected by leukapheresis, and PBMCs were isolated by Ficoll-Histopaque density gradient centrifugation and then cryopreserved in liquid nitrogen vapor phase. Analytical flow cytometry was used to check the purity and quantity of each magnetically sorted T cell population. Genomic DNA was isolated from every sorted fraction and measured by UV absorbance on a Nanodrop 2000c. This TCR was sampled from a man between 18 and 29 years old in good health. Some clones in this sample may be carry-over from other donors' samples. The sequencing sample was made of memory CD4+ T cells from PBMCs. The sample's cell subset or site label, in plain terms: CD45RA-negative fraction.

The sequence in DNA is TGCGCCAGCAGCTTGGCAGCAGGGACAGGAGGCTACACCTTC. Its protein reads: CASSLAAGTGGYTF. This chain is built from TRBV5-1 and TRBJ1-2; 8 bases in the middle match TRBD1. From the germline V gene, CDR1 is SGHRS and CDR2 is YFSETQ. CDR3 length: 14 amino acids, cysteine to phenylalanine. The read is trimmed to its CDR3 DNA, 42 bases read in frame from base 1. Clipping removes 0 bases from V and 8 bases from J, with 6 as the unmatched junction base count.